The 11 T cell receptor beta chains listed next were all sequenced from one sample in a study of blood T cell repertoires in COVID-19. Sequenced by immunoSEQ multiplex PCR; TCRdb stores in-frame clones only, minus some. Altogether more than 200,000 clones are present, about 86% being singletons, with the ten largest covering around 8.9%. The source material was peripheral blood. The receptor source for this set is a man aged 80 or over with acute or convalescent COVID-19.

The genes are TRBV10-3 and TRBJ2-7; 9 nucleotides align to TRBD1. The CDR3 totals 14 residues. Trimming cost V 6 bases and J 5 bases; bases outside gene matches: 8. Per the germline V gene, CDR1 is ENHRY and CDR2 is SYGVKD. The CDR3 DNA follows: TGTGCCATCAGGCACCGGGACAGGGCGAACGAGCAGTACTTC. Protein sequence: CAIRHRDRANEQYF.

DNA of the CDR3: TGTGCCAGCAGCCAAATGTATGAGCAGTTCTTC. It encodes CASSQMYEQFF. This chain joins TRBV7-9 and TRBJ2-1, with D unresolved. This CDR3 comprises 11 residues. V lost 5 bases, J lost 8 bases, and 7 bases lay in between. The germline gives CDR1 SEHNR, CDR2 FQNEAQ (reference sequence).

This clone was picked up one time. V and J are TRBV5-1 and TRBJ1-4; weak D call: TRBD1 (6 bases). CDR3 length equals 15 residues. Between the trimmed V and J ends, which lost 0 bases and 1 base, there was a span of 7 bases. The germline V gene has CDR1 SGHRS and CDR2 YFSETQ. CDR3 loop: CASSLVGGTNEKLFF. Written as DNA, the CDR3 is TGCGCCAGCAGCTTGGTAGGGGGAACTAATGAAAAACTGTTTTTT.

This rearrangement joins TRBV4-1 to TRBJ2-7; a weak D match, TRBD1 (5 bases). Germline V gene lookup returns CDR1 MGHRA and CDR2 YSYEKL. Trimming removed 0 bases at V and 7 bases at J, with 13 bases between. This CDR3 is 14 amino acids long. The CDR3: CASSQDRPGWEQYF. The CDR3 DNA is TGCGCCAGCAGCCAAGATAGGCCAGGGTGGGAGCAGTACTTC.

The CDR3 bases are TGTGCCAGCAGCCAAGCGGGGAGCACTGAAGCTTTCTTT. Translating it yields CASSQAGSTEAFF. The rearrangement joins TRBV3-1 (or the pseudogene TRBV3-2) to TRBJ1-1; D uncertain. V lost 1 base and J lost 4, with 7 bases in between. From germline, CDR1 is LGHDT and CDR2 YNNKEL (reference sequence). The CDR3 totals 13 residues.

V usage is TRBV10-3 and J usage is TRBJ1-5; no firm D call. The CDR3 sequence is 13 residues long. Germline CDR1 is ENHRY and CDR2 is SYGVKD. V was shortened by 0 bases and J by 8 bases, with 8 bases between the two germline ends. The CDR3 nucleotides are TGTGCCATCAGTGAGTCGGCCCGGGAGCCCCAGCATTTT. Its protein product is CAISESAREPQHF.

Of note for this clone: A read error may account for a junction end that differs from germline. DNA of the CDR3: TGTGCCAGCCGTGAGGGGAGGGCGAATAATTCACCCCTCCACTTT. Protein sequence: CASREGRANNSPLHF. The rearrangement joins TRBV2 to TRBJ1-6, with a weak D call TRBD1 (5 bases). Germline assignment: CDR1 SNHLY and CDR2 FYNNEI. The CDR3 length is 15 residues.

In this sample, this clone turned up once. The chain links TRBV6-5 to TRBJ2-1, with TRBD2 as a possible D gene (6 bases). Trimming cost V 8 bases and J 2 bases, with 13 bases left between them. Germline loops: CDR1 MNHEY, CDR2 SVGAGI. CDR3 length: 14 amino acids. The CDR3 nucleotides read TGTGCCAGCGGGGACTTTCACCCCTACAATGAGCAGTTCTTC. Translated: CASGDFHPYNEQFF.

The CDR3 coding sequence is TGTGCCAGCAGTTTATCCAGGGAAAAGGGATTTTTCAATCAGCCCCAGCATTTT. The encoded protein is CASSLSREKGFFNQPQHF. This chain links TRBV28 with TRBJ1-5; D possibly corresponds to TRBD1 (5 bases). The CDR3 contains 18 residues. Germline assignment: CDR1 MDHEN and CDR2 SYDVKM. Trimming removed 1 base from V and 3 bases from J, with 19 bases in between.

The chain couples TRBV12-3 or TRBV12-4 to TRBJ1-2; maybe TRBD1 (5 bases). The CDR3 contains 12 residues. V was trimmed by 6 bases and J by 6 bases, leaving 11 bases between them. The CDR3 DNA sequence: TGTGCCAGCAGCCTTCAGGGAAATGGCTACACCTTC. Its protein product is CASSLQGNGYTF.

This clone was observed a handful of times. The chain is built from TRBV30 and TRBJ1-6; possibly TRBD1 for D (5 bases). CDR3 length equals 16 residues. Trimming removed 0 bases from V and 6 bases from J, with 15 bases in between. The V gene's germline CDR1 is GTSNPN and CDR2 SVGIG (reference sequence). This chain's CDR3 is CAWSVRGRGANSPLHF. CDR3 in DNA: TGTGCCTGGAGTGTACGCGGGAGGGGCGCTAATTCACCCCTCCACTTT.